The rows below give T cell receptor beta chains drawn from one sample of a study of radiotherapy plus CTLA-4 blockade in lung cancer. The data were produced by immunoSEQ multiplex PCR, yet TCRdb's version contains in-frame clones alone and is incomplete. The sample yields about 35,000 clones, around 85% seen once. This sample comprised peripheral blood, obtained from a patient treated with radiotherapy plus ipilimumab. Receptors originate from a human donor with non-small cell lung cancer who had stable disease on radiotherapy plus ipilimumab. Both conserved end residues are part of each CDR3. Fields, in order: D gene, V gene, J gene, clone size, CDR3 protein, CDR3 DNA. A D gene is named only where the DNA matches it firmly. Expanded clones are given a class, and other clones once, few, many or no size at all.

.	TRBV5-1	TRBJ2-7	.	CASSPYSLTGSYEQYF	TGCGCCAGCAGCCCATACTCTCTCACAGGTTCCTACGAGCAGTACTTC
TRBD2	TRBV7-8	TRBJ2-1	.	CASSETSGVSYNEQFF	TGTGCCAGCAGCGAAACTAGCGGGGTCTCCTACAATGAGCAGTTCTTC
.	TRBV11-1	TRBJ2-5	.	CASSPGWGLRETQYF	TGTGCCAGCAGCCCGGGTTGGGGGCTTCGGGAGACCCAGTACTTC
TRBD1	TRBV28	TRBJ1-2	.	CASRVTGAGGYTF	TGTGCCAGCCGAGTGACAGGGGCGGGAGGCTACACCTTC
.	TRBV29-1	TRBJ2-3	once	CSVVTLGARDTQYF	TGCAGCGTTGTGACGTTGGGGGCCCGAGATACGCAGTATTTT
.	TRBV27	TRBJ1-5	once	CASSMTVGYSNQPQHF	TGTGCCAGTTCAATGACAGTAGGATATAGCAATCAGCCCCAGCATTTT
.	TRBV11-2	TRBJ2-2	few	CASSLRSGTGELFF	TGTGCCAGCAGCTTGAGGTCGGGCACCGGGGAGCTGTTTTTT
TRBD1	TRBV2	TRBJ1-2	.	CASSLQGAHSYTF	TGTGCCAGCAGTTTACAGGGGGCGCATAGCTACACCTTC
.	TRBV19	TRBJ2-5	.	CASSTLGPDEQETQYF	TGTGCCAGTAGTACCCTGGGGCCCGATGAACAAGAGACCCAGTACTTC
TRBD1	TRBV4-1	TRBJ1-3	few	CASSQGTGLNTIYF	TGCGCCAGCAGCCAAGGGACAGGACTAAACACCATATATTTT
TRBD2	TRBV4-1	TRBJ2-3	.	CASSQDPMLAGGTDTQYF	TGCGCCAGCAGCCAAGATCCTATGTTAGCGGGAGGGACAGATACGCAGTATTTT
TRBD1	TRBV7-6	TRBJ1-6	.	CASSLGQGGPPLHF	TGTGCCAGCAGCTTAGGACAGGGAGGTCCACCCCTCCACTTT
.	TRBV5-4	TRBJ2-1	.	CASSSPRDWYNEQFF	TGTGCCAGCAGCTCCCCCCGGGACTGGTACAATGAGCAGTTCTTC
TRBD2	TRBV7-9	TRBJ2-1	.	CASSLVTSGRKISYNEQFF	TGTGCCAGCAGCTTAGTAACTAGCGGGAGGAAGATCTCCTACAATGAGCAGTTCTTC
.	TRBV6-1	TRBJ2-2	few	CASSGQVLTGELFF	TGTGCCAGCAGTGGGCAGGTCCTTACCGGGGAGCTGTTTTTT
.	TRBV5-1	TRBJ1-1	once	CASSPGTGNTEAFF	TGCGCCAGCAGCCCTGGGACTGGGAACACTGAAGCTTTCTTT
TRBD2	TRBV29-1	TRBJ2-1	.	CSVTGLAGASYNEQFF	TGCAGCGTTACGGGACTAGCGGGCGCCTCCTACAATGAGCAGTTCTTC
.	TRBV6-1	TRBJ2-4	.	CASSEAQGLAKNIQYF	TGTGCCAGCAGTGAAGCCCAGGGGTTAGCCAAAAACATTCAGTACTTC
.	TRBV7-2	TRBJ2-1	.	CASSQGRNEQFF	TGTGCCAGCAGCCAGGGCCGGAATGAGCAGTTCTTC